These 21 T cell receptor beta chains came from one sample sequenced in a study of T cell responses to AZD1222 COVID-19 vaccine. Generated by immunoSEQ multiplex PCR, the TCRdb table keeps only in-frame clones and is missing some. This table holds 55,000 to 90,000 clones, roughly 84% found once. The material was peripheral blood, obtained on day 0 of AZD1222 vaccination. The origin of the receptors is an adult in good health.

The count of this clone is one. The V call is TRBV7-8, the J call TRBJ1-2, with D perhaps matching TRBD1 (6 bases). The CDR3 runs to 14 residues. Trimming took off 8 bases at V and 4 bases at J, with 17 bases between the two ends. Germline CDR1 reads SGHVS; CDR2 reads FQNEAQ. CDR3 sequence: CASSLWGLGYGYTF. The CDR3 bases are TGTGCCAGCTCCCTTTGGGGGCTTGGCTATGGCTACACCTTC.

Note on this clone: This CDR3 is also generated by other DNA sequences in the sample. The chain combines TRBV6-2 or TRBV6-3 with TRBJ1-5, with D hard to call. Germline assignment: CDR1 MNHEY and CDR2 SVGEGT. V was cut by 6 bases and J by 6 bases, with 9 bases left in between. CDR3 length: 12 amino acids. CDR3 residues: CASSEVGQPQHF. DNA of the CDR3: TGTGCCAGCAGCGAGGTTGGTCAGCCCCAGCATTTT.

This chain uses TRBV6-6 with TRBJ1-2, with D perhaps matching TRBD1 (6 bases). The CDR3 is 14 residues long. In germline, CDR1 is MNHNY, CDR2 SVGAGI (reference sequence). Trimming shortened V by 6 bases and J by 6 bases, and 17 bases separated the two germline ends. The CDR3 bases are TGTGCCAGCAGCCTTACGACAGGCAGCAATGGCTACACCTTC. This encodes CASSLTTGSNGYTF.

The chain is built from TRBV28 and TRBJ1-2; maybe TRBD1 (6 bases). The CDR3 runs to 13 residues. V dropped 5 bases and J dropped 4 bases, with 11 bases sitting between them. From germline, CDR1 is MDHEN and CDR2 SYDVKM. This CDR3 reads CASSPGQVYGYTF. The CDR3 coding sequence is TGTGCCAGCAGTCCGGGACAAGTCTATGGCTACACCTTC.

This clone was seen once. The rearrangement links TRBV28 to TRBJ1-2; 8 bases line up with TRBD1. This CDR3 region has 15 residues. The V and J ends lost 6 bases and 8 bases, in that order; junction bases with no gene match: 14. Per germline, CDR1 MDHEN and CDR2 SYDVKM. CDR3 sequence (DNA): TGTGCCAGCAGGGGACAGGCGACCCCTTCGAGGGGCTACACCTTC. This translates into CASRGQATPSRGYTF.

The chain carries TRBV6-5 and TRBJ2-7, with TRBD1 matching 8 bases. CDR3 length equals 14 residues. Germline CDR1 and CDR2: MNHEY and SVGAGI. The V segment lost 4 bases and the J segment 7 bases; nucleotides outside the gene matches: 9. CDR3 loop: CASSFGTGLGEQYF. CDR3 nucleotides: TGTGCCAGCAGTTTCGGGACAGGATTAGGGGAGCAGTACTTC.

The chain employs TRBV5-1 and TRBJ1-6; 7 bases are shared with TRBD1. The CDR3 runs 16 residues. V shed 0 bases and J 5 bases; nucleotides not matched to a gene: 5. Looked up from germline, CDR1 is SGHRS and CDR2 is YFSETQ. The CDR3 loop is CASSLEGTANNSPLHF. DNA of the CDR3: TGCGCCAGCAGCTTGGAAGGGACAGCAAATAATTCACCCCTCCACTTT. Supplemented by reference TRBV5-1 and TRBJ1-6, the full variable domain reads KAGVTQTPRYLIKTRGQQVTLSCSPISGHRSVSWYQQTPGQGLQFLFEYFSETQRNKGNFPGRFSGRQFSNSRSEMNVSTLELGDSALYLCASSLEGTANNSPLHFGNGTRLTVT.

The V and J genes are TRBV28 and TRBJ1-3; 7 nucleotides align to TRBD1. J gave up 4 bases and V 3 bases, and 3 bases lay outside the gene matches. This CDR3 comprises 14 residues. Germline-derived CDR1 and CDR2 are MDHEN and SYDVKM. The DNA for the CDR3 is TGTGCCAGCAGTTTTGTACAGGGGGGAAACACCATATATTTT. Amino acid sequence: CASSFVQGGNTIYF. Combining the CDR3 with reference TRBV28 and TRBJ1-3 gives the whole variable domain DVKVTQSSRYLVKRTGEKVFLECVQDMDHENMFWYRQDPGLGLRLIYFSYDVKMKEKGDIPEGYSVSREKKERFSLILESASTNQTSMYLCASSFVQGGNTIYFGEGSWLTVV.

This sequence joins TRBV2 and TRBJ1-2; no firm D call. This CDR3 spans 13 amino acids. From germline, CDR1 is SNHLY and CDR2 FYNNEI. With 3 bases removed from V and 6 bases from J, the gap between germline ends came to 11 bases. CDR3 in DNA: TGTGCCAGCAGTGACACGGCAGGCCATGGCTACACCTTC. Translating gives CASSDTAGHGYTF.

The chain recombines TRBV9 with TRBJ1-6; tentatively, D is TRBD1 (5 bases). Per the germline V gene, CDR1 is SGDLS and CDR2 is YYNGEE. The V end was cut by 2 bases, the J end by 8 bases, with 14 bases between. There are 15 residues in the CDR3. The CDR3 sequence: CASSVTGPGDSPLHF. The DNA of the CDR3 is TGTGCCAGCAGCGTCACGGGGCCGGGGGATTCACCCCTCCACTTT. Supplemented by reference TRBV9 and TRBJ1-6, the full variable domain reads DSGVTQTPKHLITATGQRVTLRCSPRSGDLSVYWYQQSLDQGLQFLIQYYNGEERAKGNILERFSAQQFPDLHSELNLSSLELGDSALYFCASSVTGPGDSPLHFGNGTRLTVT.

In this sample, this clone turned up a few times. This chain uses TRBV9 with TRBJ1-1; 9 nucleotides align to TRBD1. Trimming at V came to 3 bases and at J to 4 bases, leaving 10 bases not matched to a gene. This CDR3 spans 16 amino acids. CDR1 is SGDLS and CDR2 is YYNGEE in the germline V gene. The CDR3 DNA reads as TGTGCCAGCAGCGACCCGAGGACAGGGGTGGTCACTGAAGCTTTCTTT. Translation gives CASSDPRTGVVTEAFF.

This rearrangement joins TRBV29-1 to TRBJ2-5, with D tentatively TRBD2 (5 bases). Trimming pared 4 bases from V and 4 bases from J, leaving 10 bases between. CDR3 length: 12 residues. The germline gives CDR1 SQVTM, CDR2 ANQGSEA. The CDR3 here is CSVAEGSETQYF. CDR3 nucleotide sequence: TGCAGCGTTGCTGAGGGCTCAGAGACCCAGTACTTC.

CDR3 loop: CAWRLNRDSPLHF. CDR3 in DNA: TGTGCCTGGAGATTAAACAGGGATTCACCCCTCCACTTT. The chain recombines TRBV30 with TRBJ1-6, with D tentatively TRBD1 (6 bases). Germline V gene data show CDR1 as GTSNPN and CDR2 as SVGIG (reference sequence). V lost 3 bases and J lost 8, with 11 bases in between. CDR3 length: 13 residues.

The chain couples TRBV5-1 to TRBJ2-7, with 9 nucleotides matching TRBD2. V trimming: 0 bases; J trimming: 0 bases; junction bases outside the gene matches: 7. The V gene's germline CDR1 is SGHRS and CDR2 YFSETQ. The CDR3 consists of 17 residues. As DNA, the CDR3 is TGCGCCAGCAGCTTGGAATCCCCGGGACTAGCCTCCTACGAGCAGTACTTC. Amino acid sequence: CASSLESPGLASYEQYF.

Here the CDR3 reads CASSPEYFDVLTF. The CDR3 DNA sequence: TGCGCCAGCAGCCCGGAGTACTTTGACGTCCTGACTTTC. The chain joins TRBV5-1 to TRBJ2-6; D gene ambiguous. The V and J ends lost 4 bases and 11 bases respectively, with 13 bases between them. Germline V lookup: CDR1 SGHRS, CDR2 YFSETQ. The CDR3 is 13 residues long.

The chain couples TRBV6-2 or TRBV6-3 to TRBJ1-6; D ambiguous. Germline V gene data show CDR1 as MNHEY and CDR2 as SVGEGT. V gave up 5 bases and J gave up 8 bases, with 25 bases separating them. The CDR3 is made up of 18 amino acids. The CDR3 protein is CASSLPLAAGKRDSPLHF. Here the CDR3 DNA reads TGTGCCAGCAGTCTACCCCTCGCTGCCGGGAAAAGGGATTCACCCCTCCACTTT.

This clone has just a few counts. One end of the junction fails to match germline, which may point to a read error. The chain couples TRBV2 to TRBJ2-7, with D possibly called TRBD1 or TRBD2 (6 bases each). CDR3 size: 12 residues. Looked up from germline, CDR1 is SNHLY and CDR2 is FYNNEI. The CDR3 coding sequence is TGTGCCAGCAGTGAATTGGGGGGCACTTCCTCCTTC. This sequence encodes CASSELGGTSSF. Combining the CDR3 with reference TRBV2 and TRBJ2-7 gives the whole variable domain EPEVTQTPSHQVTQMGQEVILRCVPISNHLYFYWYRQILGQKVEFLVSFYNNEISEKSEIFDDQFSVERPDGSNFTLKIRSTKLEDSAMYFCASSELGGTSSFGPGTRLTVT.

The V and J genes are TRBV14 and TRBJ1-3; D remains ambiguous. The V end lost 0 bases, the J end lost 0 bases, and 12 bases lay between the germline ends. Germline lookup yields CDR1 SGHDN and CDR2 FVKESK. The CDR3 loop spans 17 amino acids. The CDR3 DNA follows: TGTGCCAGCAGCCAAGAAATAGGGCAGTACTCTGGAAACACCATATATTTT. Protein product: CASSQEIGQYSGNTIYF.

CDR3 nucleotide sequence: TGCGCCAGCAGTGATTCCGGTGGTCAGCCCCAGCATTTT. Its translation: CASSDSGGQPQHF. V is TRBV10-1 and J is TRBJ1-5, with no clear D. Trimming shortened V by 3 bases and J by 6 bases, and 9 bases separated the two germline ends. The CDR3 is 13 residues long. Germline CDR1 WNHNN, CDR2 SYGVQD (reference sequence).

This clone was counted between two and nine times. The CDR3, as DNA: TGTGCCAGCAGCTACTCGACTAGCGGGGGGAAAGAGACCCAGTACTTC. Protein product: CASSYSTSGGKETQYF. The genes are TRBV7-2 and TRBJ2-5, with 13 bases aligning to TRBD2. V trimming: 4 bases; J trimming: 3 bases; junction bases outside the gene matches: 5. This CDR3 has 16 residues. Germline values: CDR1 SGHTA, CDR2 FQGNSA.

This clone was detected only a few times. This rearrangement joins TRBV19 to TRBJ1-6, with 7 positions matching TRBD1. The CDR3 contains 20 residues. Germline V gives CDR1 LNHDA, CDR2 SQIVND (reference sequence). The trim removed 8 bases at V and 5 bases at J, leaving 24 bases unmatched. CDR3 sequence (DNA): TGTGCCAGTCGCCAATCTAGGGGACAGAACCCTCTTACTAATAATTCACCCCTCCACTTT. Protein product: CASRQSRGQNPLTNNSPLHF.